Listed below are T cell receptor beta chains from one sample, sequenced in a study of blood T cell repertoires in COVID-19. The protocol was immunoSEQ multiplex PCR, while the TCRdb copy is restricted to in-frame clones and leaves out a portion. The table shows roughly 180,000 clones, with approximately 90% occurring only once. The sample consisted of peripheral blood. These TCRs come from a woman aged 30 to 39 with acute or convalescent COVID-19. Each CDR3 is given with its conserved first and last residue. Each record gives: D gene, clone size, V gene, J gene, CDR3 protein. D genes are given only for firm matches. Not all rows give a size; the values are once, few, many and, for expanded clones, a class.

TRBD1	-	TRBV19	TRBJ1-5	CASTGAGGSSNQPQHF
-	-	TRBV28	TRBJ1-3	CASGSAGSGNTIYF
TRBD2	-	TRBV5-1	TRBJ2-1	CASSLLASGSYEQFF
TRBD1	-	TRBV7-8	TRBJ1-2	CASSLAGTGVYGYTF
-	once	TRBV6-1	TRBJ1-4	CASSDVATGREKLFF
-	-	TRBV6-1	TRBJ1-2	CASSELGGNYGYTF
TRBD2	-	TRBV6-5	TRBJ2-1	CASSSPAGGWGDEQFF
-	-	TRBV27	TRBJ2-3	CASRDSYLYTDTQYF
TRBD2	once	TRBV7-9	TRBJ2-3	CASSLGGSGGDTQYF
-	-	TRBV11-3	TRBJ2-7	CASSPGTNSYEQYF
-	-	TRBV21-1	TRBJ1-1	CASSKWVAGLNTEAFF
-	-	TRBV7-9	TRBJ1-4	CASSYDRTNEKLFF
-	-	TRBV20-1	TRBJ2-2	CSASSRTGELFF
TRBD1	-	TRBV3-1/TRBV3-2	TRBJ2-1	CASSRGQGYFYNEQFF
TRBD1	few	TRBV15	TRBJ1-2	CATRGKGAGGYTF
-	-	TRBV2	TRBJ2-1	CALTWGDRNEQFF
-	-	TRBV25-1	TRBJ1-2	CASRKASGGGYTF
TRBD2	-	TRBV11-2	TRBJ2-3	CASSFLAGGGGRTDTQYF
TRBD1	-	TRBV5-1	TRBJ1-2	CASSSGGWYGYTF
-	-	TRBV7-2	TRBJ2-7	CASSYGHTYEQYF
-	-	TRBV7-2	TRBJ2-5	CASSLQTGHQETQYF
-	-	TRBV30	TRBJ2-2	CAWSYLHGGELFF
TRBD2	-	TRBV28	TRBJ2-1	CASSLSGRGEQFF
-	-	TRBV18	TRBJ2-2	CASSPLTANTGELFF
-	-	TRBV5-4	TRBJ2-1	CASSPGSSYNEQFF
-	-	TRBV3-1/TRBV3-2	TRBJ1-1	CASSQGAVNTEAFF
TRBD2	-	TRBV7-9	TRBJ2-2	CASSGGRVVGELFF
-	-	TRBV6-2/TRBV6-3	TRBJ2-2	CASSSSTSTGELFF
TRBD1	-	TRBV19	TRBJ1-5	CATAGTAYQPQHF
-	-	TRBV29-1	TRBJ2-3	CSVAGDTADTQYF
TRBD2	-	TRBV18	TRBJ2-3	CASSPPSGRVPDTQYF
-	-	TRBV5-1	TRBJ2-3	CASSFTPGGTDTQYF
-	-	TRBV7-9	TRBJ2-5	CASSLDRGSVVETQYF
-	many	TRBV29-1	TRBJ1-3	CSVGAGSGNTIYF